This TCR beta chain was sequenced for a study of cytomegalovirus exposure and HLA in healthy donors. Regarding this clone: Its antigen is not known.

Primers for the PCR totalled 60 Vbeta and 13 Jbeta. As handled by the study authors: Later, roughly 80 million unique TCR beta chains were counted in an analysis, and around 11 million of them were shared. Method: immunoSEQ multiplex PCR; TCRdb's copy keeps in-frame clones and lacks some. Clone size and V and J calls were adopted from that table, with D and trimming inferred from the DNA. The table lists 150,000 to 190,000 clones, 70% to 90% of them singletons. The study, taken as a whole, reports: Later findings reportedly placed an Asian-associated ancestry cluster below the roughly 690-donor mean for N-insertions.

The germline V gene has CDR1 KGHSH and CDR2 LQKENI. The CDR3 runs to 16 residues. The origin of this receptor is a woman aged 18-29 years in good health and CMV-seronegative. Sequenced: PBMCs. This chain joins TRBV18 and TRBJ2-5; 13 positions match TRBD2. Near its end, the DNA agrees better with TRBJ2-7, so the J call may be wrong. The CDR3 bases are TGTGCCAGCTCAATTCCCGGGACTAGCGGGACCTACGAGCAGTACTTC. Its protein product is CASSIPGTSGTYEQYF.